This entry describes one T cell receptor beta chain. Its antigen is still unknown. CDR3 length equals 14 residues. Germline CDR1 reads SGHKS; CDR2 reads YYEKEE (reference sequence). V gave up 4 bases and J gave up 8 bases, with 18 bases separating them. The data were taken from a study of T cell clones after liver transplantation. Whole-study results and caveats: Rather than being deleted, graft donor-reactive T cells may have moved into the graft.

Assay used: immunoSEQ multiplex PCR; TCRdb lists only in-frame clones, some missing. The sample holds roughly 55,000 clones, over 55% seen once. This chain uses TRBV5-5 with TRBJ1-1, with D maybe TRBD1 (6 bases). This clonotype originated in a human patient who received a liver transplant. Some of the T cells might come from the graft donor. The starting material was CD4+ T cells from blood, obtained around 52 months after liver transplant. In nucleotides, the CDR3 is TGTGCCAGCAGCACCCCTACAACAGGGCCCGAAGCTTTCTTT. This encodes CASSTPTTGPEAFF.